The 15 T cell receptor beta chains presented below share a single source sample, sequenced in a study of T cell repertoires in aging, cancer and after chemotherapy. Peripheral blood genomic DNA, not sorted cells or RNA, was the template. Rearranged V-D-J TRB sequences were amplified with a mixed TRB-A/B primer pool. TCRdb reprocessed the multiplex PCR reads via MiXCR and lists one record per CDR3 protein. Of about 8,300 distinct CDR3 sequences listed, around 30% were seen once; the top ten hold around 10%. Specimen: blood. These receptors were taken from a human donor in good health.

This clonotype is a singleton in its sample. V usage is TRBV6-2 or TRBV6-3 and J usage is TRBJ2-7, with D perhaps matching TRBD1 (5 bases). Trimming left V 6 bases short and J 1 base short, with 19 bases between. Germline CDR1 reads MNHEY; CDR2 reads SVGEGT. This CDR3 is built from 16 residues. CDR3 in amino acids: CASRALRAGKSYEQYF. CDR3 nucleotides: TGTGCCAGCAGGGCCCTTCGGGCAGGGAAGTCCTACGAGCAGTACTTC.

This clonotype was recorded a few times. This sequence joins TRBV7-2 and TRBJ1-6; D remains unclear. Trimming pared 1 base from V and 0 bases from J, leaving 7 bases between. Per germline, CDR1 SGHTA and CDR2 FQGNSA. This CDR3 contains 16 residues. CDR3 protein: CASSLDPSSYNSPLHF. The CDR3 DNA reads as TGTGCCAGCAGCTTAGACCCAAGCTCCTATAATTCACCCCTCCACTTT. Full variable domain (missing parts from reference TRBV7-2 and TRBJ1-6): GAGVSQSPSNKVTEKGKDVELRCDPISGHTALYWYRQSLGQGLEFLIYFQGNSAPDKSGLPSDRFSAERTGGSVSTLTIQRTQQEDSAVYLCASSLDPSSYNSPLHFGNGTRLTVT.

V and J are TRBV27 and TRBJ2-7; no definite D call. This CDR3 region has 14 residues. Germline CDR1 MNHEY, CDR2 SMNVEV (reference sequence). V lost 5 bases, J lost 4 bases, and 15 bases lay in between. CDR3 region: CASSKGHSGYEQYF. The CDR3 DNA reads TGTGCCAGCAGTAAAGGCCACAGTGGTTACGAGCAGTACTTC.

This clonotype has just a few counts. This chain connects TRBV6-1 to TRBJ1-4, with D possibly being TRBD1 (5 bases). This CDR3 is 16 amino acids long. Between the trimmed V and J ends, which lost 6 bases and 5 bases, there was a span of 19 bases. Per the germline V gene, CDR1 is MNHNS and CDR2 is SASEGT. CDR3 in amino acids: CASRGTDNEPNEKLFF. CDR3 DNA: TGTGCCAGCAGAGGGACCGACAACGAACCGAATGAAAAACTGTTTTTT.

The chain uses TRBV6-6 and TRBJ1-1; D call uncertain. Germline V gives CDR1 MNHNY, CDR2 SVGAGI (reference sequence). Trimming took 6 bases from V and 0 from J, leaving 5 bases between them. CDR3 size: 12 residues. The CDR3 protein is CASSDMNTEAFF. The DNA of the CDR3 is TGTGCCAGCAGCGACATGAACACTGAAGCTTTCTTT.

The genes are TRBV6-5 and TRBJ2-4; possibly TRBD1 for D (5 bases). CDR1 MNHEY and CDR2 SVGAGI come from the germline V gene. V lost 0 bases and J 8 bases, leaving 11 bases between the germline ends. This CDR3 is 14 amino acids long. The CDR3 spells CASSYSAQGHIQYF. In nucleotides, the CDR3 is TGTGCCAGCAGTTACTCTGCGCAGGGCCACATTCAGTACTTC.

The rearrangement uses TRBV4-3 and TRBJ2-5, with TRBD2 identical over 8 bases. The CDR3 is 14 residues long. Germline values: CDR1 LGHNA, CDR2 YSLEER. After removal of 1 base from V and 6 bases from J, the junction contained 4 bases not matched to a gene. CDR3 residues: CASSQGAGDQTQYF. The CDR3 nucleotides are TGCGCCAGCAGCCAAGGAGCGGGGGACCAGACCCAGTACTTC.

This clonotype was seen a few times. This chain links TRBV12-3 or TRBV12-4 with TRBJ2-1, with 8 bases lining up with TRBD2. There are 15 residues in the CDR3. V gave up 2 bases and J gave up 7 bases; unmatched junction bases: 7. DNA for the CDR3: TGTGCCAGCAGTTTAACGGGGGGGCCGGGGAATGAGCAGTTCTTC. Amino acids: CASSLTGGPGNEQFF.

The rearrangement uses TRBV20-1 and TRBJ2-1, with D tentatively TRBD2 (5 bases). The CDR3 has 14 residues. Germline assignment: CDR1 DFQATT and CDR2 SNEGSKA (reference sequence). The V end was cut by 2 bases, the J end by 5 bases, with 13 bases between. The CDR3 sequence: CSARLALGNNEQFF. As DNA, the CDR3 is TGCAGTGCTAGACTAGCTTTGGGTAACAATGAGCAGTTCTTC.

The chain employs TRBV10-2 and TRBJ2-3, with TRBD2 matching 11 bases. J lost 4 bases, V lost 4 bases, and 10 bases had no gene match. Germline values: CDR1 WSHSY, CDR2 SAAADI. CDR3 size: 17 residues. For the CDR3, the DNA is TGCGCCAGCAGTGTGGTACTAGCGGGGGCGCATTCAGATACGCAGTATTTT. Translating gives CASSVVLAGAHSDTQYF.

This clonotype was seen a handful of times. The rearrangement links TRBV18 to TRBJ1-2; no clear D gene. This CDR3 comprises 11 residues. The germline V gene has CDR1 KGHSH and CDR2 LQKENI. V lost 3 bases and J 6 bases, leaving 5 bases between the germline ends. For the CDR3, the DNA is TGTGCCAGCTCACCGTCGGATGGCTACACCTTC. Its protein is CASSPSDGYTF.

The V gene is TRBV12-3 or TRBV12-4, the J gene TRBJ1-6; 8 bases are a match to TRBD1. The V and J ends lost 6 bases and 4 bases, in that order; junction bases with no gene match: 5. The CDR3 is made up of 15 amino acids. CDR3 sequence reads: CASRPGTGYNSPLHF. CDR3 nucleotide sequence: TGTGCCAGCAGACCCGGGACAGGTTATAATTCACCCCTCCACTTT.

This clonotype was detected a few times. The CDR3 region is CASSQDVGSGANVLTF. The CDR3 nucleotides read TGCGCCAGCAGCCAAGATGTTGGCTCTGGGGCCAACGTCCTGACTTTC. The genes are TRBV4-3 and TRBJ2-6; D is unresolved. Per the germline V gene, CDR1 is LGHNA and CDR2 is YSLEER. CDR3 length equals 16 residues. Trimming left V 0 bases short and J 0 bases short, with 6 bases between.

This clonotype was seen a few times. The chain employs TRBV7-2 and TRBJ1-2; no definite D call. The CDR3 sequence is 12 residues long. With 3 bases removed from V and 4 bases from J, the gap between germline ends came to 6 bases. Germline CDR1 is SGHTA and CDR2 is FQGNSA. CDR3 bases: TGTGCCAGCAGCTTTGCGGGCTATGGCTACACCTTC. Translating it yields CASSFAGYGYTF.

The chain combines TRBV4-3 with TRBJ2-4, with 10 bases identical to TRBD1. This CDR3 contains 16 residues. Trimming took 0 bases from V and 10 from J; bases not matched to a gene: 9. Germline V gene sequence: CDR1 LGHNA, CDR2 YSLEER. CDR3 region: CASSQDGGQGTGIQYF. CDR3 DNA sequence: TGCGCCAGCAGCCAAGACGGGGGACAGGGGACGGGGATTCAGTACTTC.